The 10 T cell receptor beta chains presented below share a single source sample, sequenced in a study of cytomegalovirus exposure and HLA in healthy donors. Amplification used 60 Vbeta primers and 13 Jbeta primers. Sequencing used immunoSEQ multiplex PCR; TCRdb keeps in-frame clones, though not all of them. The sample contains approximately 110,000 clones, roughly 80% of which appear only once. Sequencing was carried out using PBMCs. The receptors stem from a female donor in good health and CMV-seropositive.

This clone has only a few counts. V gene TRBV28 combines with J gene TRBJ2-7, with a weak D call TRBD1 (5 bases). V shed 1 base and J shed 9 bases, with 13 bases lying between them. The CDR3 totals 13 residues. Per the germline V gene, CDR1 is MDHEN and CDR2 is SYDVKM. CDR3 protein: CASSLSSRVGQYF. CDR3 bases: TGTGCCAGCAGTTTATCCAGCAGGGTAGGGCAGTACTTC.

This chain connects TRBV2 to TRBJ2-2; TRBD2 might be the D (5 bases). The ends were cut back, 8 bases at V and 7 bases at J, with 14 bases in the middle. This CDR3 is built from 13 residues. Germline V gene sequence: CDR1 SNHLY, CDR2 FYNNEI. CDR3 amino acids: CASGLAGFGELFF. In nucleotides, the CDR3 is TGTGCCAGCGGGCTAGCCGGTTTCGGGGAGCTGTTTTTT. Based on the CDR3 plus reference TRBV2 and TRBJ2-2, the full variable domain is EPEVTQTPSHQVTQMGQEVILRCVPISNHLYFYWYRQILGQKVEFLVSFYNNEISEKSEIFDDQFSVERPDGSNFTLKIRSTKLEDSAMYFCASGLAGFGELFFGEGSRLTVL.

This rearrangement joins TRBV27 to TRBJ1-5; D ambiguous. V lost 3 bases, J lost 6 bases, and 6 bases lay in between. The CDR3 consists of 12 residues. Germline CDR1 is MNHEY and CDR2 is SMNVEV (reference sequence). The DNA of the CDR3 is TGTGCCAGCAGTTTCCGGAGTCAGCCCCAGCATTTT. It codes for CASSFRSQPQHF.

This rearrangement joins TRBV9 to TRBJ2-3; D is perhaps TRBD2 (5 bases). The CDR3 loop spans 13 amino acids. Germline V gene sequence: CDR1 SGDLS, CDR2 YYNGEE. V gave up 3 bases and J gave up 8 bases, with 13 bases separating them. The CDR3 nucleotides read TGTGCCAGCAGCGGGACTCGGAAGGTTACGCAGTATTTT. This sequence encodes CASSGTRKVTQYF.

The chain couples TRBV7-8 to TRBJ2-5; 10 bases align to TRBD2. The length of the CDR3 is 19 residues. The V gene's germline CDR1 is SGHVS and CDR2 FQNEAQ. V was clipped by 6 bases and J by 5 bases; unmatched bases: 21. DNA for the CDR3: TGTGCCAGCAGAAAATCCGGGACTAGCGAAGACCGGGGGTCGGAGACCCAGTACTTC. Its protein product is CASRKSGTSEDRGSETQYF.

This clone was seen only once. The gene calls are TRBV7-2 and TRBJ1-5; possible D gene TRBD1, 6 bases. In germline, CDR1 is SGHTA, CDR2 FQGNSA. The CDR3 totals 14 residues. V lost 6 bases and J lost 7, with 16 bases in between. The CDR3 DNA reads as TGTGCCAGCAGTTCAGGGTCCCAGGGGCAGCCCCAGCATTTT. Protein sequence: CASSSGSQGQPQHF.

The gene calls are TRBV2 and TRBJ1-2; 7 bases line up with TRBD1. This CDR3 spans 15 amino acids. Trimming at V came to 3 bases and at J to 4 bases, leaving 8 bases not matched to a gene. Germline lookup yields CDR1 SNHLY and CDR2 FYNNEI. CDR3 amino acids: CASSEGQMAPYGYTF. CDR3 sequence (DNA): TGTGCCAGCAGTGAGGGACAGATGGCCCCCTATGGCTACACCTTC.

Here the CDR3 reads CSSQRTSTDTQYF. CDR3 coding DNA: TGCAGCAGCCAGCGCACCAGCACAGATACGCAGTATTTT. The chain couples TRBV29-1 to TRBJ2-3; D is undetermined. V shed 8 bases and J shed 0 bases, with 12 bases lying between them. Germline CDR1 SQVTM, CDR2 ANQGSEA. The CDR3 length is 13 residues.

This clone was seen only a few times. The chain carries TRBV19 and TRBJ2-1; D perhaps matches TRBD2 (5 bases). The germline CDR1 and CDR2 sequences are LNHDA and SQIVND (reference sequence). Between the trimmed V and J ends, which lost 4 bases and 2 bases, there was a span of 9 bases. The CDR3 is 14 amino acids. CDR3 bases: TGTGCCAGTAGTAGGGATAGCGCCTACAATGAGCAGTTCTTC. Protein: CASSRDSAYNEQFF.

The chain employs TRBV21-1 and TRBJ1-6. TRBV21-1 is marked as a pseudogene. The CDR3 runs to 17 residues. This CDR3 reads CASSKGNPGLYNSPLHF. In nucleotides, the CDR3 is TGTGCCAGCAGCAAGGGAAATCCGGGGTTATATAATTCACCCCTCCACTTT.